This T cell receptor beta chain was recovered during a study of T cells in Graves' hyperthyroidism and ophthalmopathy. Turning to the study itself: Peripheral blood was collected at initial diagnosis, before any treatment.

This clonotype was detected only a few times. Its matching antigen is unknown. Just one base apart from a much larger clone, this may be a read error. This CDR3 has 13 residues. Germline values: CDR1 KGHSH, CDR2 LQKENI. The PBMCs studied were ones that came from 8.5 to 10 ml fresh peripheral blood. General study findings and limits: Blood samples included most of the expanded thyroid clonotypes exceeding 0.001.

TCR beta CDR3 sequences were amplified from RNA transcripts. The HTBI primer set drove a first-round RT-PCR of the TCR CDR3. TCRdb reprocessed the multiplex PCR reads via MiXCR and lists one record per CDR3 protein. Of about 300,000 distinct CDR3 sequences listed, around 20% were seen once; the top ten hold roughly 39%. The V and J genes are TRBV18 and TRBJ1-1; D gene unclear. This clonotype was sampled from a man between 50 and 59 years old with Graves' ophthalmopathy. The sample consisted of blood. CDR3 nucleotide sequence: TGTGCCAGCTCACCAAACGCGAACACTGGAGCTTTCTTT. It encodes CASSPNANTGAFF. The complete variable domain, with remaining parts taken from reference TRBV18 and TRBJ1-1, reads NAGVMQNPRHLVRRRGQEARLRCSPMKGHSHVYWYRQLPEEGLKFMVYLQKENIIDESGMPKERFSAEFPKEGPSILRIQQVVRGDSAAYFCASSPNANTGAFFGQGTRLTVV.